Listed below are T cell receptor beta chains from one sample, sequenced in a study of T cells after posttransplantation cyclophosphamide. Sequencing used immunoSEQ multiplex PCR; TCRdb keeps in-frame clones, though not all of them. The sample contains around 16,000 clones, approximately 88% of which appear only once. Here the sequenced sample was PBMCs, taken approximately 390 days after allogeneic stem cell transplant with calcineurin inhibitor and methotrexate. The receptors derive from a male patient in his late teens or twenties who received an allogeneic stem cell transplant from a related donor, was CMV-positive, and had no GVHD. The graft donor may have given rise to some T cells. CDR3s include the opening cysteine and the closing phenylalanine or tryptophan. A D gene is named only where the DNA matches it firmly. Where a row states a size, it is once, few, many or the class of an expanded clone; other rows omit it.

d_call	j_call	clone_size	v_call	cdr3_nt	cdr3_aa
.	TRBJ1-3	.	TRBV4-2	TGTGCCAGCAGCCAAGTGGGACTTGGGGGGGTCGGCTCTGGAAACACCATATATTTT	CASSQVGLGGVGSGNTIYF
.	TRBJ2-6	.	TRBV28	TGTGCCAGCAGTTTCCAGGCAGGGCTTGGGGCCAACGTCCTGACTTTC	CASSFQAGLGANVLTF
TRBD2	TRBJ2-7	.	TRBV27	TGTGCCAGCAGTTTAGTCAGCGGGAGCTACGAGCAGTACTTC	CASSLVSGSYEQYF
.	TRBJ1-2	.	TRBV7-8	TGTGCCAGCAGCCAAGAAGCGACGGGTTCTCATGGCTACACCTTC	CASSQEATGSHGYTF
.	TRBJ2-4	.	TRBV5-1	TGCGCCAGCAGCCCTCCGGGGGTAGGAAACATTCAGTACTTC	CASSPPGVGNIQYF
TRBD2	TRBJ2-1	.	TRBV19	TGTGCCAGCCATAGGACTAGCGGGAGTTCTGGTGAGCAGTTCTTC	CASHRTSGSSGEQFF
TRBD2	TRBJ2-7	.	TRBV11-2	TGTGCCAGCAGCCCTACTTCGGGACTAGCGTTTTACGAGCAGTACTTC	CASSPTSGLAFYEQYF
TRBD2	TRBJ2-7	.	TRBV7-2	TGTGCCAGCAGCTTAGATCGTTTGCGCGGGAGCTACGAGCAGTACTTC	CASSLDRLRGSYEQYF
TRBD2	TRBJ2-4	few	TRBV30	TGTGCCTGGAGTTCCTCCCGGGTGCCCCGGGGGGAAACCATTCAGTACTTC	CAWSSSRVPRGETIQYF
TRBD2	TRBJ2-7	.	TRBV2	TGTGCCAGCCAACCTCGTCCTGATAGCGGGAGAAGGGGAGAGCAGTACTTC	CASQPRPDSGRRGEQYF
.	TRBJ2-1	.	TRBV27	TGTGCCAGCAGTTTCCTAGCCCTTAGGGAAAACAATGAGCAGTTCTTC	CASSFLALRENNEQFF
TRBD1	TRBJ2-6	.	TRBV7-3	TGTGCCAGCAGCTTAGGACAGGGTGCCTTCTCTGGGGCCAACGTCCTGACTTTC	CASSLGQGAFSGANVLTF
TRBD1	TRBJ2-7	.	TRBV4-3	TGCGCCAGCAGCCACAGGGACAGGCAGAACGAGCAGTACTTC	CASSHRDRQNEQYF
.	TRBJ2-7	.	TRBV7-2	TGTGCCAGCAGCTTAGCCCCGGAGGCCGAGCAGTACTTC	CASSLAPEAEQYF
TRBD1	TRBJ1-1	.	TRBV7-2	TGTGCCAGCAGCTCAGATCAGGGGGCCACTGAAGCTTTCTTT	CASSSDQGATEAFF
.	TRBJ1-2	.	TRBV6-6	TGTGCCAGCAGTTTCGCGACAGGCCCCTACGTAGACTACACCTTC	CASSFATGPYVDYTF
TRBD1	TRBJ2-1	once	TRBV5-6	TGTGCCAGCAGCTGGGCCGGGACAGGGACCTACAGTGAGCAGTTCTTC	CASSWAGTGTYSEQFF
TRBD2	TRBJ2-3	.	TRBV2	TGTGCCAGCAGACTCACCCCGGGACTAGCGGGAATGGATACGCAGTATTTT	CASRLTPGLAGMDTQYF
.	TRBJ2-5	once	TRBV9	TGTGCCAGAAAACAGGGAAGGTCGCAAGAGACCCAGTACTTC	CARKQGRSQETQYF
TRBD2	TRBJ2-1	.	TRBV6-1	TGTGCCAGCAGTGAGAACGTTGCGGGAGAGGGGTGGAGTGAGCAGTTCTTC	CASSENVAGEGWSEQFF
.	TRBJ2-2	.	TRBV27	TGTGCCAGCAGTTTATACAGCACCGGGGAGCTGTTTTTT	CASSLYSTGELFF
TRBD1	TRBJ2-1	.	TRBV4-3	TGCGCCAGCAGCCAGCTAAACAGGGGGCTCTACAGTGAGCAGTTCTTC	CASSQLNRGLYSEQFF
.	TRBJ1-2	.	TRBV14	TGTGCCAGCAGCCAAACTGGACGGACTTCTTATGGCTACACCTTC	CASSQTGRTSYGYTF